The clone carrying this T cell receptor beta chain was seen many times. This sample is drawn from a study of T-cell reconstitution after alpha-beta-depleted transplantation in children. Unique molecular identifiers were used in preparing the TCRbeta library. From the PCR reads, TCRdb called clonotypes with MiXCR, one entry per CDR3 protein. The table has about 400,000 distinct CDR3 sequences, 20% seen once; the top ten hold around 3.9%. Per the germline V gene, CDR1 is SQVTM and CDR2 is ANQGSEA. The CDR3 is 13 amino acids. Deletions cut 6 bases from V and 1 base from J, with 12 bases between. The TCR sequence derives from a human donor who donated a stem cell graft to a child with acute myeloid leukemia. The source was PBMCs from the stem cell graft donor, collected from the stem cell graft. The chain combines TRBV29-1 with TRBJ1-1, with a tentative D call TRBD1 (6 bases). CDR3 coding DNA: TGCAGCGTGGCTCCGGGACAGAACACTGAAGCTTTCTTT. It is translated as CSVAPGQNTEAFF.